This note documents a single T cell receptor beta chain sequence. Antigen unknown. The table came from immunoSEQ multiplex PCR; TCRdb's copy has only in-frame clones and leaves some out. This sample has about 93,000 clones, with 85% to 95% found just once. This specimen comes from a study of graft-versus-host responses after intestinal transplantation. Regarding the study as a whole: GvH clones turned up in recipient marrow; some had shown up first in ileum or blood. Among circulating GvH clones, peak levels were associated with early post-transplant declines in HvG clones. Those patients showing graft-donor T cell macrochimerism displayed high graft-versus-host to host-versus-graft clonal ratios in allografts.

Trimming cost V 3 bases and J 0 bases, with 15 bases left between them. Germline CDR1 SGDLS, CDR2 YYNGEE. CDR3 length: 17 residues. The sequencing used unstimulated CD8+ T cells sorted from spleen or lymph node cells, collected before intestinal transplant. The receptor's source is a human donor who received an intestinal transplant. The chain links TRBV9 to TRBJ1-4; no clear D. The CDR3 here is CASSAVGVSTTNEKLFF. Written as DNA, the CDR3 is TGTGCCAGCAGCGCCGTAGGAGTCTCTACAACTAATGAAAAACTGTTTTTT.